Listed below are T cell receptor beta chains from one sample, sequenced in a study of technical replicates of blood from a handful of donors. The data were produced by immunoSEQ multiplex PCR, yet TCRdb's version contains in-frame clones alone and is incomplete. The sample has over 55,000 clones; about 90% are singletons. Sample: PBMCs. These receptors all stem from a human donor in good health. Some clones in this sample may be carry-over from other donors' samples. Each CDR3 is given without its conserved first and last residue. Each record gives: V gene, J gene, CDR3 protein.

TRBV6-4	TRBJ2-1	ASSPTGTGSYNEQF
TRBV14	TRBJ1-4	ASSPRVGEKLF
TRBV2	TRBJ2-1	ASSADRPEYNEQF
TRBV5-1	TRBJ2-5	ASSLVGAEETQY
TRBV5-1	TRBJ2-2	ASSLPGTSGSGELF
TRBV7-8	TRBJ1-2	ASSSSWTGHYGYT
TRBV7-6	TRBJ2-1	ASSFSGGPGNEQF
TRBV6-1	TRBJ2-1	ASSSHPSNEQF
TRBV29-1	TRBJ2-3	SVELAGRGDTQY
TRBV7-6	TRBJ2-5	ASSSPVETQY
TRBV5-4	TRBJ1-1	ASSRGPLNTEAF
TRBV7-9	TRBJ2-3	ASSFSVGAGVITDTQY
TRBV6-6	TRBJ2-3	ASSSGTDTQY
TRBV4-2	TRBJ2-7	ASSPGAAYEQY
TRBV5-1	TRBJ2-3	ASSLVGGGLTDTQY
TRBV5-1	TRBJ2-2	ASSLVGGTPTGELF
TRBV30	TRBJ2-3	AWSGRGDTDTQY
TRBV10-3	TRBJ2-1	AIRGTSGTSNEQF
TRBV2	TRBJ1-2	ASSRGGYGYT
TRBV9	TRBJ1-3	ASSEGGSGNTIY
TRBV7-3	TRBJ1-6	ASSLNGTPNSPLH
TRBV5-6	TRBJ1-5	ASSFGQGGDQPQH
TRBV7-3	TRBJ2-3	ASSQGLNTDTQY
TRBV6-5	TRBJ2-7	ATQRASSYEQY
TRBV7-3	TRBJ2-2	ASSSTDRNTGELF
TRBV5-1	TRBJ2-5	ASSWDSQETQY
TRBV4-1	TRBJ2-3	ASSQPTRREGNAQY
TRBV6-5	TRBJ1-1	ASRRTGGLDTEAF
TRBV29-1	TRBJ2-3	SVRGLAGGPWDTQY
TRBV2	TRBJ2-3	ASSVVAGVADTQY
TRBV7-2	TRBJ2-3	ASSLGTARTQY
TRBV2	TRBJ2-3	ASSDMAASTDTQY
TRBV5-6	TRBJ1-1	ASSFLSPITTGGNTEAF
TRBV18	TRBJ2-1	ASSTGNEQF
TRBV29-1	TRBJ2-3	SVEKSGTDTQY
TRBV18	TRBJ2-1	ASSPLAGDDNEQF
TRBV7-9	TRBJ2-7	ASSFQDRHYEQY
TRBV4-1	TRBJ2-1	ASSQIQGSYNEQF
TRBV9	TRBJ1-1	ASSVGGQTTEAF